A selection of T cell receptor beta chains follows, all from one sample in a study of CD8 T cells in ankylosing spondylitis. One entry per CDR3 protein, called by TCRdb with MiXCR from the 5' RACE reads. Here the sample spans some 37,000 distinct CDR3 sequences, under 15% being singletons. Sequencing was performed on synovial fluid, either unsorted or a sorted T cell fraction (not recorded which). Receptors were obtained from a male donor with ankylosing spondylitis. Both conserved end residues are trimmed from each CDR3. Each record gives: CDR3 length, J gene, V gene, CDR3 protein.

>13|TRBJ1-2|TRBV6-5
ASSYSGQARYGYT
>10|TRBJ2-3|TRBV10-3
AIRQGRGTQY
>13|TRBJ1-5|TRBV7-9
ASSPTGAGFQPQH
>14|TRBJ2-7|TRBV6-5
ASSYNIRGSAYEQY
>14|TRBJ2-2|TRBV7-8
ASSLVGGARTGELF
>16|TRBJ2-1|TRBV3-1
AFSFPGQEKRGNNEQF
>14|TRBJ2-7|TRBV4-3
ASSQERDSPWYEQY
>10|TRBJ2-5|TRBV11-1
ASTGTRETQY
>15|TRBJ1-3|TRBV7-9
ARYILGIGSAGNTIY
>13|TRBJ1-5|TRBV12-3/TRBV12-4
ASSLRSLSNQPQH
>11|TRBJ1-1|TRBV12-3/TRBV12-4
ASRPGGRTEAF
>12|TRBJ2-1|TRBV6-4
ASSAGTTSEEQF
>9|TRBJ2-7|TRBV6-2/TRBV6-3
ASSRDYEQY
>12|TRBJ2-3|TRBV20-1
SARSLRETDTQY
>13|TRBJ2-1|TRBV6-5
ASSYIAGIYNEQF
>12|TRBJ1-2|TRBV6-1
ASSHRTPNYGYT
>12|TRBJ2-4|TRBV20-1
SARLGGDKNIQY
>13|TRBJ1-2|TRBV9
ASSPWDRSDYGYT
>14|TRBJ2-7|TRBV28
ASSLGQGVNSYEQY
>13|TRBJ2-7|TRBV29-1
SVESGTSGRYEQY
>15|TRBJ2-1|TRBV20-1
SARDPYRTSDYNEQF
>12|TRBJ2-3|TRBV10-2
ASSFWGLRDTQY
>11|TRBJ1-2|TRBV5-1
ASSLQESNGYT
>13|TRBJ2-7|TRBV6-5
ASSYSDASSYEQY